These 10 T cell receptor beta chains came from one sample sequenced in a study of T cells after yellow fever vaccination. Each CDR3 protein is one row after TCRdb ran MiXCR on the 5' RACE reads. The table records fewer than 400,000 distinct CDR3 sequences, about 11% of them present only once. The sample consisted of CD4+ T cells sorted from PBMCs, taken 45 days after the yellow fever booster vaccination. All receptors come from a young man who received the YFV17D yellow fever vaccine.

This clonotype was counted ten times or more. The V and J genes are TRBV7-2 and TRBJ1-5; D gene ambiguous. Germline V lookup: CDR1 SGHTA, CDR2 FQGNSA. CDR3 length: 14 amino acids. Trimming left V 4 bases short and J 0 bases short, with 7 bases between. CDR3 loop: CASSSRSSNQPQHF. As DNA, the CDR3 is TGTGCCAGCAGCTCACGAAGTAGCAATCAGCCCCAGCATTTT.

The genes are TRBV20-1 and TRBJ2-5; TRBD2 matches at 11 bases. Losses at the gene ends were 2 bases for V and 4 bases for J; bases not matched to a gene: 3. CDR3 size: 14 residues. Looked up from germline, CDR1 is DFQATT and CDR2 is SNEGSKA (reference sequence). CDR3 region: CSARWTSGRETQYF. In nucleotides, the CDR3 is TGCAGTGCTAGATGGACTAGCGGGCGAGAGACCCAGTACTTC.

This clonotype was seen many times. The rearrangement uses TRBV7-3 and TRBJ2-7; TRBD2 agrees at 13 bases. Germline V gene sequence: CDR1 SGHTA, CDR2 FQGTGA. With V trimmed by 8 bases and J by 6 bases, 19 bases remained unmatched. The CDR3 extends over 18 amino acids. The CDR3 coding sequence is TGTGCCAGCCTCCTAGTGGCCGGGACTAGCGGGGTGGTCTGCGAGCAGTACTTC. Protein sequence: CASLLVAGTSGVVCEQYF.

The gene calls are TRBV18 and TRBJ2-5; D is unclear. This CDR3 has 14 amino acids. The germline gives CDR1 KGHSH, CDR2 LQKENI. V lost 3 bases and J lost 3, with 11 bases in between. CDR3 loop: CASSPIEIKETQYF. CDR3 DNA: TGTGCCAGCTCACCGATCGAAATTAAAGAGACCCAGTACTTC.

This clonotype has just a few counts. V is TRBV20-1 and J is TRBJ2-7, with a tentative D call TRBD1 (6 bases). Trimming left V 6 bases short and J 6 bases short, with 12 bases between. The CDR3 totals 11 residues. The germline V gene has CDR1 DFQATT and CDR2 SNEGSKA (reference sequence). DNA of the CDR3: TGCAGTGCCGGACAGCAGGCCGAGCAGTACGTC. It translates to CSAGQQAEQYV.

This chain uses TRBV20-1 with TRBJ1-3; D gene ambiguous. The CDR3 is made up of 14 amino acids. CDR1 is DFQATT, CDR2 SNEGSKA, per germline (reference sequence). Trimming stripped 0 bases from V and 2 bases from J, with 8 bases between. The DNA for the CDR3 is TGCAGTGCTAGAGAGAACGGACCTGGAAACACCATATATTTT. Residues: CSARENGPGNTIYF.

This clonotype was picked up many times. The rearrangement uses TRBV5-1 and TRBJ2-5; D is undetermined. Trimming stripped 2 bases from V and 2 bases from J, with 10 bases between. The CDR3 covers 14 residues. Germline CDR1 reads SGHRS; CDR2 reads YFSETQ. In DNA form, the CDR3 reads TGCGCCAGCAGCTTCCGGGCCGCTCAAGAGACCCAGTACTTC. The encoded protein is CASSFRAAQETQYF.

On this clonotype itself: This could be a read error, since a much larger clone is one nucleotide away. This rearrangement joins TRBV2 to TRBJ1-2; D is unclear. Trimming stripped 2 bases from V and 4 bases from J, with 5 bases between. The CDR3 has 12 amino acids. CDR1 is SNHLY and CDR2 is FYNNEI in the germline V gene. The CDR3 DNA reads as TGTGCCAGCAGTGAATTACCCTATGGCTACACCTTC. This sequence encodes CASSELPYGYTF.

This clonotype was seen repeatedly, ten times or more. V gene TRBV5-1 combines with J gene TRBJ2-3, with D uncertain. Germline CDR1 and CDR2: SGHRS and YFSETQ. V was shortened by 7 bases and J by 0 bases, with 15 bases between the two germline ends. This CDR3 has 15 residues. CDR3 DNA: TGCGCCAGCCAGGCGACCTACCAGAGCACAGATACGCAGTATTTT. The encoded protein is CASQATYQSTDTQYF.

This rearrangement joins TRBV20-1 to TRBJ2-7, with D maybe TRBD2 (6 bases). The V end was cut by 0 bases, the J end by 5 bases, with 14 bases between. The length of the CDR3 is 14 residues. The germline V gene encodes CDR1 DFQATT and CDR2 SNEGSKA (reference sequence). The CDR3, as DNA: TGCAGTGCTAGAGATCGAGGAGGGTCCAACGAGCAGTACGTC. This encodes CSARDRGGSNEQYV.